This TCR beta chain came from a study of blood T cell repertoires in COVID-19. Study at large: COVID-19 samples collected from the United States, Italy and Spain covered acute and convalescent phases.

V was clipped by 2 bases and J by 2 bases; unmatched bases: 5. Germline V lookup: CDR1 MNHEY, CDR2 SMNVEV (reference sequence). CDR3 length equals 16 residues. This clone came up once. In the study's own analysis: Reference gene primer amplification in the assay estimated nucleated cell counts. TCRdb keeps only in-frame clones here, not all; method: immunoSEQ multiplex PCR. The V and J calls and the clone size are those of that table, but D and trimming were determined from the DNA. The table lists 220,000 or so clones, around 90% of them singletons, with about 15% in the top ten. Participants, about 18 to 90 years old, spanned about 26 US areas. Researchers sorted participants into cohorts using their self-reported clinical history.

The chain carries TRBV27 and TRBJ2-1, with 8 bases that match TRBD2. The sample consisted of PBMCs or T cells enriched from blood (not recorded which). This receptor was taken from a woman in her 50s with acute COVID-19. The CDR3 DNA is TGTGCCAGCAGTTTAGTGACGGGAGGGCCCTACAATGAGCAGTTCTTC. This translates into CASSLVTGGPYNEQFF.